The 32 T cell receptor beta chains presented below share a single source sample, sequenced in a study of vaccination effects on CD4 cells after COVID-19. The data were produced by immunoSEQ multiplex PCR, yet TCRdb's version contains in-frame clones alone and is incomplete. The sample holds roughly 16,000 clones; approximately 80% are singletons and the top ten take about 20%. These TCRs are of unknown antigen specificity. Antigen-specific CD4+ T cells were expanded (with viral peptide pools) by the ViraFEST assay ahead of sequencing. A 10-day culture period preceded the isolation of CD4+ T cells. Vaccination of participants consisted of two doses of either the BNT162b2 or mRNA-1273 vaccine. Sequenced material: CD4+ T cells from PBMCs cultured with HCoV-NL63 spike peptides, taken after COVID-19 vaccination. Every receptor here comes from a human donor who received a COVID-19 vaccine.

The gene calls are TRBV11-3 and TRBJ1-1; D is ambiguous. V gave up 3 bases and J gave up 3 bases, with 5 bases separating them. CDR3 length: 12 amino acids. The V gene's germline CDR1 is SGHNT and CDR2 YENEEA. The CDR3 protein is CASSLQDTEAFF. CDR3 DNA: TGTGCCAGCAGCTTGCAGGACACTGAAGCTTTCTTT.

The rearrangement uses TRBV20-1 and TRBJ2-7, with D possibly TRBD2 on 5 matching bases. The CDR3 spans 11 residues. V was pared by 1 base and J by 7 bases, with 8 bases between. Germline loops: CDR1 DFQATT, CDR2 SNEGSKA (reference sequence). CDR3: CSARVEREQYF. DNA of the CDR3: TGCAGTGCTAGAGTGGAGCGGGAGCAGTACTTC.

This clone was seen only a few times. The chain joins TRBV6-2 or TRBV6-3 to TRBJ1-1, with 7 bases fitting TRBD1. CDR3 length: 15 residues. The V gene end was trimmed by 5 bases and the J gene end by 4 bases; junction bases not matched to a gene: 10. Per the germline V gene, CDR1 is MNHEY and CDR2 is SVGEGT. The CDR3 DNA follows: TGTGCCAGCAGTAGCCACAGGGGCCCCGCCACTGAAGCTTTCTTT. Amino acids: CASSSHRGPATEAFF.

The chain has TRBV27 and TRBJ2-5; unclear D gene. The CDR3 spans 15 residues. With 9 bases removed from V and 2 bases from J, the gap between germline ends came to 19 bases. CDR1 is MNHEY and CDR2 is SMNVEV in the germline V gene (reference sequence). This chain's CDR3 is CASTPSKGAQETQYF. The CDR3 nucleotides are TGTGCCAGTACCCCTTCGAAGGGCGCACAAGAGACCCAGTACTTC.

The rearrangement links TRBV3-1 (or the pseudogene TRBV3-2) to TRBJ2-3; 14 bases agree with TRBD2. J was trimmed by 6 bases and V by 4 bases; bases with no gene match: 6. Germline V gene lookup returns CDR1 LGHDT and CDR2 YNNKEL (reference sequence). The CDR3 spans 16 residues. The CDR3 here is CASSLGTSGSADTQYF. Written as DNA, the CDR3 is TGTGCCAGCAGCCTCGGGACTAGCGGGAGTGCGGATACGCAGTATTTT.

The rearrangement joins TRBV4-2 to TRBJ2-2, with 10 bases aligning to TRBD1. The V gene's germline CDR1 is LGHNA and CDR2 YNFKEQ. With 4 bases clipped from V and 4 bases from J, the junction kept 18 bases outside the gene matches. This CDR3 contains 20 residues. DNA for the CDR3: TGTGCCAGCAGCCCCCCGGTTTACATTGGACAGGGGGATTTCACCGGGGAGCTGTTTTTT. It encodes CASSPPVYIGQGDFTGELFF.

The chain employs TRBV5-6 and TRBJ1-3; D not certain. CDR3 length: 13 amino acids. Germline V gives CDR1 SGHDT, CDR2 YYEEEE. Trimming pared 4 bases from V and 7 bases from J, leaving 12 bases between. The CDR3 loop is CASSRSRENTIYF. The CDR3 nucleotides are TGTGCCAGCAGCCGAAGTAGGGAGAACACCATATATTTT.

The CDR3 region has the DNA TGTGCCAGCAGCTCGAGCGGAGCGGTGCTTAGGAACACTGAAGCTTTCTTT. Residues: CASSSSGAVLRNTEAFF. The chain couples TRBV7-9 to TRBJ1-1; D is uncertain. Germline loops: CDR1 SEHNR, CDR2 FQNEAQ (reference sequence). CDR3 length: 17 residues. Trimming removed 4 bases from V and 1 base from J, with 19 bases in between.

The rearrangement uses TRBV20-1 and TRBJ2-7; D possibly corresponds to TRBD1 (6 bases). Deletions cut 3 bases from V and 2 bases from J, with 17 bases between. The germline gives CDR1 DFQATT, CDR2 SNEGSKA (reference sequence). The CDR3 contains 15 residues. The CDR3: CSASRDISGTYEQYF. The CDR3 coding sequence is TGCAGTGCTAGTCGGGACATCTCGGGGACCTACGAGCAGTACTTC.

The rearrangement uses TRBV28 and TRBJ2-7; TRBD1 might be the D (5 bases). Germline assignment: CDR1 MDHEN and CDR2 SYDVKM. The CDR3 consists of 14 residues. V was trimmed by 4 bases and J by 2 bases, leaving 12 bases between them. The CDR3 here is CASSSPTVTYEQYF. CDR3 DNA sequence: TGTGCCAGCAGTTCCCCGACAGTAACCTACGAGCAGTACTTC. Looking up the rest from reference TRBV28 and TRBJ2-7 gives the full variable domain: DVKVTQSSRYLVKRTGEKVFLECVQDMDHENMFWYRQDPGLGLRLIYFSYDVKMKEKGDIPEGYSVSREKKERFSLILESASTNQTSMYLCASSSPTVTYEQYFGPGTRLTVT.

This chain connects TRBV28 to TRBJ1-1; 7 nucleotides align to TRBD1. CDR1 MDHEN and CDR2 SYDVKM come from the germline V gene. This CDR3 has 15 amino acids. J was trimmed by 1 base and V by 2 bases; bases with no gene match: 4. CDR3 region: CASSLRGRGNTEAFF. CDR3 nucleotide sequence: TGTGCCAGCAGTTTAAGGGGGCGCGGGAACACTGAAGCTTTCTTT.

CDR3 coding DNA: TGTGCCAGCAGCTTAGCCGCGCGCAATCAGCCCCAGCATTTT. It is translated as CASSLAARNQPQHF. This chain links TRBV11-2 with TRBJ1-5; D unclear. The CDR3 covers 14 residues. Trimming pared 1 base from V and 2 bases from J, leaving 6 bases between. The V gene's germline CDR1 is SGHAT and CDR2 FQNNGV.

The chain uses TRBV28 and TRBJ2-3; D is ambiguous. The germline V and J ends were trimmed by 6 bases and 2 bases, with 15 bases remaining between them. Per germline, CDR1 MDHEN and CDR2 SYDVKM. This CDR3 contains 15 residues. CDR3 residues: CASSNPTALTDTQYF. Written as DNA, the CDR3 is TGTGCCAGCAGCAATCCGACGGCTCTCACAGATACGCAGTATTTT.

In nucleotides, the CDR3 is TGTGCCAGTGCCCGGACAGGGAAGAACACTGAAGCTTTCTTT. Translation gives CASARTGKNTEAFF. The chain recombines TRBV19 with TRBJ1-1; 8 bases agree with TRBD1. The length of the CDR3 is 14 residues. The J segment lost 1 base and the V segment lost 8 bases, leaving 6 bases of the junction unmatched. Germline CDR1 is LNHDA and CDR2 is SQIVND (reference sequence).

The chain employs TRBV28 and TRBJ1-6, with D unresolved. This CDR3 has 15 residues. Germline V gene lookup returns CDR1 MDHEN and CDR2 SYDVKM. Trimming shortened V by 3 bases and J by 8 bases, and 14 bases separated the two germline ends. The CDR3 DNA follows: TGTGCCAGCAGTTTGGGGTACATCTCCGATTCACCCCTCCACTTT. This translates into CASSLGYISDSPLHF. The variable domain in full, completed from reference TRBV28 and TRBJ1-6, reads DVKVTQSSRYLVKRTGEKVFLECVQDMDHENMFWYRQDPGLGLRLIYFSYDVKMKEKGDIPEGYSVSREKKERFSLILESASTNQTSMYLCASSLGYISDSPLHFGNGTRLTVT.

The chain employs TRBV12-3 or TRBV12-4 and TRBJ1-1; 8 positions agree with TRBD1. The CDR3 spans 12 residues. V lost 7 bases and J lost 4; bases outside the gene matches: 2. The CDR3 DNA is TGTGCCAGCACAGACAGGGGCACTGAAGCTTTCTTT. Its protein product is CASTDRGTEAFF.

This clone came up a few times. The CDR3 coding sequence is TGTGCCAGCAGTGAAATCAGGGGCGGGGGAGCTTTCTTT. It is translated as CASSEIRGGGAFF. The chain carries TRBV6-1 and TRBJ1-1, with D possibly TRBD1 on 6 matching bases. V lost 2 bases and J 10 bases, leaving 14 bases between the germline ends. This CDR3 has 13 amino acids. CDR1 and CDR2 from the germline V gene are MNHNS and SASEGT.

Only one count was recorded for this clone. V usage is TRBV19 and J usage is TRBJ2-1; tentative D call: TRBD1 (5 bases). CDR1 is LNHDA and CDR2 is SQIVND in the germline V gene (reference sequence). CDR3 length equals 17 residues. The ends were cut back, 6 bases at V and 4 bases at J, with 22 bases in the middle. The CDR3 bases are TGTGCCAGTAGCCGCGCCCGCCAGGGAAAGGGGTACAATGAGCAGTTCTTC. Its translation: CASSRARQGKGYNEQFF. Supplemented by reference TRBV19 and TRBJ2-1, the full variable domain reads DGGITQSPKYLFRKEGQNVTLSCEQNLNHDAMYWYRQDPGQGLRLIYYSQIVNDFQKGDIAEGYSVSREKKESFPLTVTSAQKNPTAFYLCASSRARQGKGYNEQFFGPGTRLTVL.

The rearrangement uses TRBV6-2 or TRBV6-3 and TRBJ2-1; 8 bases are a match to TRBD2. The CDR3 loop spans 15 amino acids. Per the germline V gene, CDR1 is MNHEY and CDR2 is SVGEGT. The V and J ends lost 4 bases and 5 bases, in that order; junction bases with no gene match: 7. In DNA form, the CDR3 reads TGTGCCAGCAGTTTGTCCGGGACTAGGGACAATGAGCAGTTCTTC. Its protein is CASSLSGTRDNEQFF.

V usage is TRBV18 and J usage is TRBJ2-7; D unresolved. The length of the CDR3 is 15 residues. Between the trimmed V and J ends, which lost 3 bases and 0 bases, there was a span of 12 bases. CDR1 is KGHSH and CDR2 is LQKENI in the germline V gene. CDR3 DNA sequence: TGTGCCAGCTCACCTTTGAGCACTTCCTCCTACGAGCAGTACTTC. Encoded protein: CASSPLSTSSYEQYF. Using reference TRBV18 and TRBJ2-7 for the parts outside the CDR3, the full variable domain is NAGVMQNPRHLVRRRGQEARLRCSPMKGHSHVYWYRQLPEEGLKFMVYLQKENIIDESGMPKERFSAEFPKEGPSILRIQQVVRGDSAAYFCASSPLSTSSYEQYFGPGTRLTVT.

The sample holds one count of this clone. The CDR3: CASSQLGQYGYTF. For the CDR3, the DNA is TGCGCCAGCAGCCAACTGGGACAGTATGGCTACACCTTC. The gene calls are TRBV4-3 and TRBJ1-2, with TRBD1 matching over 7 bases. CDR1 and CDR2 (germline): LGHNA, YSLEER. Trimming at V came to 2 bases and at J to 5 bases, leaving 2 bases not matched to a gene. The CDR3 runs to 13 residues.

V and J are TRBV6-5 and TRBJ2-7, with 8 bases identical to TRBD1. V trimming: 8 bases; J trimming: 1 base; junction bases outside the gene matches: 4. The germline V gene encodes CDR1 MNHEY and CDR2 SVGAGI. The length of the CDR3 is 13 residues. In nucleotides, the CDR3 is TGTGCCAGCTGGGGGACAGGATCCTACGAGCAGTACTTC. It is translated as CASWGTGSYEQYF.

The rearrangement uses TRBV28 and TRBJ2-5; 10 bases are a match to TRBD2. Germline loops: CDR1 MDHEN, CDR2 SYDVKM. CDR3 size: 15 residues. Losses at the gene ends were 6 bases for V and 5 bases for J; bases not matched to a gene: 9. CDR3 sequence reads: CASRKSGRAGETQYF. CDR3 DNA sequence: TGTGCCAGCAGGAAGAGCGGGAGGGCCGGGGAGACCCAGTACTTC.

The genes are TRBV27 and TRBJ2-1; 11 nucleotides agree with TRBD1. CDR1 is MNHEY, CDR2 SMNVEV, per germline (reference sequence). This CDR3 spans 15 amino acids. Unmatched junction bases numbered 4, after V lost 6 bases and J lost 3 bases. CDR3 sequence: CASRLGQGVYNEQFF. CDR3 bases: TGTGCCAGCAGGTTGGGACAGGGGGTCTACAATGAGCAGTTCTTC.

The chain is built from TRBV19 and TRBJ1-1; possible D gene TRBD1, 6 bases. Between the trimmed V and J ends, which lost 7 bases and 5 bases, there was a span of 14 bases. CDR1 and CDR2 from the germline V gene are LNHDA and SQIVND (reference sequence). The CDR3 length is 13 residues. The CDR3 region has the DNA TGTGCCAGTACCCTCAGGGGCCGGACTGAAGCTTTCTTT. Translated: CASTLRGRTEAFF.

This clone was found a few times. The chain recombines TRBV19 with TRBJ2-7; D might be TRBD2 (6 bases). The CDR3 loop spans 13 amino acids. Germline CDR1 reads LNHDA; CDR2 reads SQIVND (reference sequence). Trimming shortened V by 3 bases and J by 4 bases, and 10 bases separated the two germline ends. CDR3 region: CASSMKGRYEQYF. For the CDR3, the DNA is TGTGCCAGTAGTATGAAGGGGAGGTACGAGCAGTACTTC.

The rearrangement joins TRBV20-1 to TRBJ2-7; possible D gene TRBD1, 5 bases. V was cut by 2 bases and J by 6 bases, with 8 bases left in between. In germline, CDR1 is DFQATT, CDR2 SNEGSKA (reference sequence). The CDR3 spans 11 residues. This CDR3 reads CSARQGSEQYF. Here the CDR3 DNA reads TGCAGTGCTAGACAGGGATCCGAGCAGTACTTC.

This chain links TRBV6-5 with TRBJ2-7; possibly TRBD2 for D (6 bases). In germline, CDR1 is MNHEY, CDR2 SVGAGI. The CDR3 sequence is 11 residues long. Trimming removed 11 bases from V and 3 bases from J, with 11 bases in between. The CDR3 region has the DNA TGTGCCGGGAGGACGGTCTACGAGCAGTACTTC. The encoded protein is CAGRTVYEQYF.

The chain recombines TRBV9 with TRBJ2-2; 9 bases fit TRBD1. With V trimmed by 0 bases and J by 6 bases, 3 bases remained unmatched. From germline, CDR1 is SGDLS and CDR2 YYNGEE. The CDR3 contains 15 residues. The CDR3 loop is CASSVDGQGSGELFF. The CDR3 DNA sequence: TGTGCCAGCAGCGTAGACGGACAGGGGTCCGGGGAGCTGTTTTTT.

This clone is a singleton in its sample. This rearrangement joins TRBV6-5 to TRBJ2-5, with 12 bases identical to TRBD2. The ends lost 6 bases at V and 5 bases at J; junction bases unmatched: 7. CDR1 and CDR2 (germline): MNHEY, SVGAGI. The CDR3 length is 15 residues. CDR3 nucleotides: TGTGCCAGCAGACCTAGCGGGGGGGCCAGCGAGACCCAGTACTTC. Its translation: CASRPSGGASETQYF.

This clone showed up just once. The rearrangement uses TRBV18 and TRBJ2-1, with D unresolved. The V gene's germline CDR1 is KGHSH and CDR2 LQKENI. CDR3 length: 12 amino acids. The germline V and J ends were trimmed by 6 bases and 5 bases, with 8 bases remaining between them. The CDR3 protein is CASSLTDNEQFF. The DNA for the CDR3 is TGTGCCAGCTCGCTTACAGACAATGAGCAGTTCTTC.

The chain links TRBV29-1 to TRBJ1-1; D possibly corresponds to TRBD1 (6 bases). Trimming took 7 bases from V and 4 from J, leaving 13 bases between them. Per the germline V gene, CDR1 is SQVTM and CDR2 is ANQGSEA. CDR3 length: 12 amino acids. Here the CDR3 DNA reads TGCAGCGGGAGCGGGGGCCGCACTGAAGCTTTCTTT. The encoded protein is CSGSGGRTEAFF.